This T cell receptor beta chain was retrieved from a study of identical twins. Study results and limitations: Reduced insertions were recorded for abundant cord blood beta clonotypes, with no such pattern in memory repertoires.

The CDR3 totals 14 residues. Per the germline V gene, CDR1 is SGHTA and CDR2 is FQGTGA. J gave up 9 bases and V 5 bases, and 10 bases lay outside the gene matches. Each cDNA held unique molecular identifiers, and template switching gave it a universal primer site. Via MiXCR, TCRdb re-called the 5' RACE reads, giving one row per CDR3 protein. Among a few hundred thousand distinct CDR3 sequences listed, roughly an eighth were seen once. About this clonotype itself: No antigen is known for it.

The sample also formed part of further work on yellow fever vaccine responses in identical twins.

Sequencing was performed on CD4+ T cells sorted from blood. The sequence came from a woman between 18 and 30 years old in good health. V usage is TRBV7-3 and J usage is TRBJ2-5; 9 nucleotides match TRBD1. The CDR3 here is CASSRTGGSAAQYF. CDR3 DNA: TGTGCCAGCAGCCGCACAGGGGGCTCCGCGGCCCAGTACTTC.